The next 8 T cell receptor beta chains were all read from a single sample in a study of control samples from healthy donors and cancer patients. Here immunoSEQ multiplex PCR was the method, and the copy in TCRdb shows in-frame clones only, minus some. The data hold approximately 150,000 clones, with around 94% observed a single time. Sequencing was performed on blood. The source of these receptors is a man aged 40-49 years in good health.

The rearrangement joins TRBV15 to TRBJ2-1; TRBD1 might be the D (6 bases). V shed 0 bases and J shed 7 bases, with 10 bases lying between them. Germline lookup yields CDR1 LNHNV and CDR2 YYDKDF (reference sequence). This CDR3 comprises 14 residues. In DNA form, the CDR3 reads TGTGCCACCAGCAGAGAGGCAGGGGATAATGAGCAGTTCTTC. Encoded protein: CATSREAGDNEQFF.

This clone was detected a few times. This may stem from a read error, because a much larger clone lies one nucleotide away. Other DNA sequences in the sample encode the same CDR3. The rearrangement uses TRBV15 and TRBJ1-5; D is unclear. V lost 0 bases to trimming and J lost 7 bases, with 7 bases between them. The germline V gene has CDR1 LNHNV and CDR2 YYDKDF (reference sequence). The CDR3 is 13 residues long. The CDR3 nucleotides read TGTGCCACCAGCAGAGATCTAAGGCAGCCCCAGCATTTT. Amino acids: CATSRDLRQPQHF.

This clone was detected only once. This chain links TRBV30 with TRBJ2-1; TRBD1 matches 8 bases. The CDR3 covers 13 residues. The V gene's germline CDR1 is GTSNPN and CDR2 SVGIG (reference sequence). V shed 6 bases and J 7 bases; nucleotides not matched to a gene: 8. This CDR3 is CACGTGRWNEQFF. The CDR3 DNA reads TGTGCCTGCGGGACAGGAAGATGGAATGAGCAGTTCTTC.

The rearrangement joins TRBV4-3 to TRBJ1-6; D gene ambiguous. The CDR3 is 14 residues long. Germline V CDR1 and CDR2: LGHNA, YSLEER. V shed 0 bases and J shed 7 bases, with 7 bases lying between them. CDR3 in amino acids: CASSQEMDNSPLHF. The CDR3 DNA is TGCGCCAGCAGCCAAGAGATGGACAATTCACCCCTCCACTTT.

CDR3 nucleotides: TGTGCCAGCAGCCAAGATTACCAGACTAGCGAGACCCAAGAGACCCAGTACTTC. Protein product: CASSQDYQTSETQETQYF. The rearrangement links TRBV3-1 (or the pseudogene TRBV3-2) to TRBJ2-5; 8 bases match TRBD2. Germline-derived CDR1 and CDR2 are LGHDT and YNNKEL (reference sequence). With 0 bases clipped from V and 1 base from J, the junction kept 10 bases outside the gene matches. CDR3 length equals 18 residues.

The genes are TRBV27 and TRBJ1-5; no reliable D call. This CDR3 is 14 amino acids long. V was clipped by 1 base and J by 1 base, with 5 bases between them. Looked up from germline, CDR1 is MNHEY and CDR2 is SMNVEV (reference sequence). This CDR3 reads CASSLLGSNQPQHF. For the CDR3, the DNA is TGTGCCAGCAGTTTATTAGGGAGCAATCAGCCCCAGCATTTT.

This sequence joins TRBV4-3 and TRBJ2-5, with D hard to call. Germline assignment: CDR1 LGHNA and CDR2 YSLEER. The CDR3 is 14 amino acids. V was clipped by 1 base and J by 5 bases, with 11 bases between them. The CDR3 region has the DNA TGCGCCAGCAGCCAAGGGACGGTTGGCGAGACCCAGTACTTC. It codes for CASSQGTVGETQYF.

The sample holds one count of this clone. V and J are TRBV9 and TRBJ2-2; 11 nucleotides align to TRBD1. CDR1 is SGDLS and CDR2 is YYNGEE in the germline V gene. The CDR3 has 17 amino acids. With V trimmed by 1 base and J by 5 bases, 7 bases remained unmatched. The CDR3 sequence: CASSVPRGQGETGELFF. CDR3 DNA sequence: TGTGCCAGCAGCGTACCCCGGGGACAGGGGGAGACCGGGGAGCTGTTTTTT.